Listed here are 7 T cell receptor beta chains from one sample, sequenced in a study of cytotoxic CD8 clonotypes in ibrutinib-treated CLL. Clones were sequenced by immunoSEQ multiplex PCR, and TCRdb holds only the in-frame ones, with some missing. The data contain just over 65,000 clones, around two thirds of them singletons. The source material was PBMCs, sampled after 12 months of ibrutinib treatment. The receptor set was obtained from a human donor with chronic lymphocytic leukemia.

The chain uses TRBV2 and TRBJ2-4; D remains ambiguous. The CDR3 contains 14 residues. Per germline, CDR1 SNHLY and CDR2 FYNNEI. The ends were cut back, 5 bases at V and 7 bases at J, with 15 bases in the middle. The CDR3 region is CASSPKYARNIQYF. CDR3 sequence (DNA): TGTGCCAGCAGTCCCAAATATGCGAGGAACATTCAGTACTTC.

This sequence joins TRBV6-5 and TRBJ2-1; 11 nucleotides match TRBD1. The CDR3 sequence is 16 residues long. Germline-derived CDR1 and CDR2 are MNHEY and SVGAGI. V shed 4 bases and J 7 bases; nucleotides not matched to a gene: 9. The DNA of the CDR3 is TGTGCCAGCAGTTTCACCGGGACAGGGGGTCGAAATGAGCAGTTCTTC. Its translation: CASSFTGTGGRNEQFF.

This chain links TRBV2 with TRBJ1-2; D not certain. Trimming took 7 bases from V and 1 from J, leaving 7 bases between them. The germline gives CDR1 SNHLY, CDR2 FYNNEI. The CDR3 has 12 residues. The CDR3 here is CASTAFNYGYTF. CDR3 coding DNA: TGTGCCAGCACCGCGTTTAACTATGGCTACACCTTC.

The CDR3 bases are TGTGCCAGCAGCCCCGGGGCTGATACGCAGTATTTT. This codes for CASSPGADTQYF. This chain links TRBV7-9 with TRBJ2-3, with D possibly called TRBD1 or TRBD2 (5 bases each). Germline V gives CDR1 SEHNR, CDR2 FQNEAQ (reference sequence). Trimming took 5 bases from V and 6 from J, leaving 9 bases between them. There are 12 residues in the CDR3. Based on the CDR3 plus reference TRBV7-9 and TRBJ2-3, the full variable domain is DTGVSQNPRHKITKRGQNVTFRCDPISEHNRLYWYRQTLGQGPEFLTYFQNEAQLEKSRLLSDRFSAERPKGSFSTLEIQRTEQGDSAMYLCASSPGADTQYFGPGTRLTVL.

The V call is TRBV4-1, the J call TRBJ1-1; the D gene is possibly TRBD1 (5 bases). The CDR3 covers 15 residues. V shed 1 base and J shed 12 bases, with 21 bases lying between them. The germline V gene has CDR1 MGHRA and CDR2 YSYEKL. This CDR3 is CASSQGRGSITRTFF. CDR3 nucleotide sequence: TGCGCCAGCAGCCAAGGTCGGGGGAGTATAACGAGAACTTTCTTT.

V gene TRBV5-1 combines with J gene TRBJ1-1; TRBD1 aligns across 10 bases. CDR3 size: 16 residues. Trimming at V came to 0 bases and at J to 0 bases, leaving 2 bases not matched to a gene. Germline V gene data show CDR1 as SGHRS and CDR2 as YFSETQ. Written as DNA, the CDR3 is TGCGCCAGCAGCTTGGGACAGGGGGCTATGAACACTGAAGCTTTCTTT. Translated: CASSLGQGAMNTEAFF.

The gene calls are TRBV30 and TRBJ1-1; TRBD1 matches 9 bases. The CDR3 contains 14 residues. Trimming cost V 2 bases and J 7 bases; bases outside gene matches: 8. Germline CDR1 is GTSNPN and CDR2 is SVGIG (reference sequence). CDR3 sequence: CAWSKGQGLGEAFF. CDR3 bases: TGTGCCTGGAGTAAAGGACAGGGGTTGGGTGAAGCTTTCTTT.